This TCR beta chain emerged from a study of radiotherapy plus CTLA-4 blockade in lung cancer (dated by TCRdb to about 2018). About the investigation overall: Among the enrolled patients, about 19% had an objective response, and about 31% reached disease control.

In regard to this clone: Its antigen target is currently unknown. No base quality values were provided; no much bigger clone lies one nucleotide off.

The CDR3 contains 16 residues, cysteine and phenylalanine counted. The kept DNA is CDR3 alone, 48 bases in frame from the first base. From a lookup of the germline V gene, CDR1 and CDR2 are SGHTA and FQGTGA. V loses 1 base at its end and J loses 7 bases; junction bases beyond the gene matches: 8. What the study reported, not specific to this receptor: Increased serum interferon-beta after radiation, together with early dynamic changes in blood T cell clones, were reported to be the strongest predictors of response. After treatment with radiotherapy and ipilimumab, TCR clones that originated in tumors expanded in peripheral blood.

The study tested focal radiation therapy combined with CTLA-4 blockade (ipilimumab) in patients with chemo-refractory metastatic non-small-cell lung cancer. The receptor library was made with the immunoSEQ multiplex PCR assay. TCRdb retrieved this table from immuneACCESS and kept in-frame rearrangements only. Not all clones are present; in checked studies, unresolved V genes account for under half, and no reason is known for the remainder. A total of some 70,000 clones appear in this sample, about 83% of them only once. The top ten clonotypes cover about 4.3% of the sample. The chain uses TRBV7-3 and TRBJ2-1; TRBD2 aligns with 9 central bases. This specimen was peripheral blood, taken from a patient treated with radiotherapy plus ipilimumab. This TCR derives from a human donor with non-small cell lung cancer who had a partial response to radiotherapy plus ipilimumab. The nucleotide sequence is TGTGCCAGCAGCTTAAGAGGCGGGAGGGCCGGAAATGAGCAGTTCTTC. This translates into CASSLRGGRAGNEQFF.